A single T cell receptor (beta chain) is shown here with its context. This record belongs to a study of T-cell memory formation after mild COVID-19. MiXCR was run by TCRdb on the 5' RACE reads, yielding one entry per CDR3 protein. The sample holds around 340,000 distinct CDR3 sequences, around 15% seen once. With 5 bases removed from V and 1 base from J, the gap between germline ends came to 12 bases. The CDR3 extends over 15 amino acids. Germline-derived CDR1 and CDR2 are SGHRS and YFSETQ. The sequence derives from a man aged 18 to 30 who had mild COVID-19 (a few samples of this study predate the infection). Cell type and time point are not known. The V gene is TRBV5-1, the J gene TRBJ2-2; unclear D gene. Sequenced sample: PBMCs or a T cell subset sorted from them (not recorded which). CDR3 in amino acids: CASRDLGKNTGELFF. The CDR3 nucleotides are TGCGCCAGCAGAGATTTGGGAAAGAACACCGGGGAGCTGTTTTTT.